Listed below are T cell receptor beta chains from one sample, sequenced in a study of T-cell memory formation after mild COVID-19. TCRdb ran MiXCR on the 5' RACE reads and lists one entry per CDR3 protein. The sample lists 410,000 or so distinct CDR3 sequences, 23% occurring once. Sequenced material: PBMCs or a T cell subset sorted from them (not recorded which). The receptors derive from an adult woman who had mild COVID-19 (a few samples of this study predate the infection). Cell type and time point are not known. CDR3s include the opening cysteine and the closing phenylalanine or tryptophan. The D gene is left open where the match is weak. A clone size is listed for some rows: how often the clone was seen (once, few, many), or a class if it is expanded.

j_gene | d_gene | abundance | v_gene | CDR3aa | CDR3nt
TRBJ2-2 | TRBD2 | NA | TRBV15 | CATSRVRSSGSEVGELFF | TGTGCCACCAGCAGAGTAAGGAGTAGCGGGTCTGAAGTCGGGGAGCTGTTTTTT
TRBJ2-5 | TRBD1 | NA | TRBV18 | CASSPKQGIRETQYF | TGTGCCAGCTCCCCAAAACAGGGGATCCGGGAGACCCAGTACTTC
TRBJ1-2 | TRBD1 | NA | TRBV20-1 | CSARPQVRETGSEGYTF | TGCAGTGCTAGACCTCAAGTCCGGGAGACAGGGAGTGAGGGCTACACCTTC
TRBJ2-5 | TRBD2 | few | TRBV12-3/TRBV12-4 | CASAKGGGGRYRETQYF | TGTGCCAGCGCGAAAGGCGGGGGGGGCAGGTACCGAGAGACCCAGTACTTC
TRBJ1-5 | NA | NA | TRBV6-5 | CASGPLGNSNQPQHF | TGTGCCAGCGGGCCCTTAGGTAATAGCAATCAGCCCCAGCATTTT
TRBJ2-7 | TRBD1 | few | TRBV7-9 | CASSPRDRVGYEQYF | TGTGCCAGCAGCCCCCGGGACAGGGTGGGCTACGAGCAGTACTTC
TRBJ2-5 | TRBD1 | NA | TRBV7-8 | CASSTTQGEETQYF | TGTGCCAGCAGTACAACACAGGGGGAAGAGACCCAGTACTTC
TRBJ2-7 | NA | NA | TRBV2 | CASSEKGYEQYF | TGTGCCAGCAGTGAGAAGGGCTACGAGCAGTACTTC
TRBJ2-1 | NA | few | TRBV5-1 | CASSLGPGLNNEQFF | TGCGCCAGCAGCTTAGGTCCGGGACTCAACAATGAGCAGTTCTTC
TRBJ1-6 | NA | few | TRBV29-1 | CSVALGTGNSSPLHF | TGCAGCGTTGCTCTGGGGACGGGTAACTCCTCACCCCTCCACTTT
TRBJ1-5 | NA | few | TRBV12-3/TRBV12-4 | CASSFETGPQHF | TGTGCCAGCAGTTTCGAAACTGGGCCCCAGCATTTT
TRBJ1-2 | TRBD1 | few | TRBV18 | CASSSLETGRPKF | TGTGCCAGCTCGTCTTTGGAGACAGGGAGGCCAAAATTC
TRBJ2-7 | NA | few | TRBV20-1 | CSASNRYSYEQYF | TGCAGTGCTAGTAACAGGTACTCCTACGAGCAGTACTTC
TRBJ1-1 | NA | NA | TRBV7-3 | CASSHTGFEAFF | TGTGCCAGCAGCCACACAGGGTTTGAAGCTTTCTTT
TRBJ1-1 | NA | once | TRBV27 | CASRETVQGPTEAFF | TGTGCCAGCAGAGAAACGGTCCAGGGACCCACTGAAGCTTTCTTT
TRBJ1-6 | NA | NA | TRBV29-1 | CSVPSSFKRSPLHF | TGCAGCGTCCCATCCAGCTTTAAGCGTTCACCCCTCCACTTT
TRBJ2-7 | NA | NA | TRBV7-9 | CASSRPGATYEQYF | TGTGCCAGCAGCAGGCCCGGGGCCACCTACGAGCAGTACTTC
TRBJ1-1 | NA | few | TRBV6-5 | CASRKLQGRDTEAFF | TGTGCCAGCAGAAAACTTCAGGGGAGAGACACTGAAGCTTTCTTT
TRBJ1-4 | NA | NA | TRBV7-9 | CASSESRNEKLFF | TGTGCCAGCAGCGAAAGCCGCAATGAAAAACTGTTTTTT
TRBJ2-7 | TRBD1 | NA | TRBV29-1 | CSGAGTGPSYEQYF | TGCAGCGGGGCCGGGACAGGGCCTTCTTACGAGCAGTACTTC
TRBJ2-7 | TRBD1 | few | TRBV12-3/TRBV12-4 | CASSRRTGGYEQYF | TGTGCCAGCAGTAGACGGACAGGGGGTTACGAGCAGTACTTC
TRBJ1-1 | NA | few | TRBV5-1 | CASNRDGYTEAFF | TGCGCCAGCAATAGGGACGGATACACTGAAGCTTTCTTT
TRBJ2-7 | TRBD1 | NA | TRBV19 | CATGQGNSYELYF | TGTGCCACGGGACAGGGGAACTCCTACGAGCTGTACTTC
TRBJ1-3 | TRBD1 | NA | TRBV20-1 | CSAPITGGGGNTIYF | TGCAGTGCCCCCATTACAGGGGGCGGAGGAAACACCATATATTTT
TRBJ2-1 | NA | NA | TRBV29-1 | CSVAGVIKQEQFF | TGCAGCGTTGCGGGGGTAATAAAGCAAGAGCAGTTCTTC
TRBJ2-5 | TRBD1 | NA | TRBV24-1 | CATSDSGGAETQYF | TGTGCCACCAGTGACTCAGGGGGCGCGGAGACCCAGTACTTC
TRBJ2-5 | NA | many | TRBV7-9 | CASSLALRLVDETQYF | TGTGCCAGCAGCTTAGCCTTGAGACTAGTAGACGAGACCCAGTACTTC